The T cell receptor beta chain described here comes from a study of PD-1 blockade in classical Hodgkin lymphoma. About the study: The nivolumab dose that patients received was 3 mg/kg, given intravenously every 2 weeks. Whole-study results and caveats: As was reported, newly diagnosed patients showed lower baseline TCR diversity than healthy donors did. Only CD4+ TCR diversity, not CD8+, had risen significantly by C4D1. Similar baseline diversity was found in complete responders and newly diagnosed patients.

Each of the patients experienced relapse following autologous stem cell transplantation, and their brentuximab vedotin exposure differed. Sequencing used immunoSEQ multiplex PCR; TCRdb keeps in-frame clones, though not all of them. The sample yields about 110,000 clones, 80% to 90% seen once. The CDR3 is made up of 18 amino acids. Only one count was recorded for this clone. What it recognizes is unknown. This chain links TRBV21-1 with TRBJ1-3. TRBV21-1 is designated a pseudogene. The clonotype comes from a human donor with classical Hodgkin lymphoma. Here the sequenced sample was peripheral blood mononuclear cells (PBMCs), taken before the second cycle of nivolumab. This chain's CDR3 is CASSAHGLRSSAGNTIYF. CDR3 in DNA: TGTGCCAGCAGCGCACATGGCCTCAGGAGCTCTGCAGGAAACACCATATATTTT.